The 19 T cell receptor beta chains reported below all come from one sample, sequenced in a study of shared clonotypes between healthy human individuals. Generated by immunoSEQ multiplex PCR, the TCRdb table keeps only in-frame clones and is missing some. In the table there are more than 550,000 clones, about 90% of which are singletons. Sequencing was carried out using memory CD8+ T cells from PBMCs. Subset given: CD45RO+ cells pooled with CCR7-negative TemRA cells. All receptors derive from a man aged 18 to 30 in good health. Some clones in this sample may be carry-over from other donors' samples.

V usage is TRBV28 and J usage is TRBJ2-4, with a weak D call TRBD2 (5 bases). Germline V CDR1 and CDR2: MDHEN, SYDVKM. The CDR3 is 13 residues long. The ends were cut back, 6 bases at V and 7 bases at J, with 13 bases in the middle. The CDR3 region has the DNA TGTGCCAGCAGATATAAGACGGGGAACATTCAGTACTTC. It encodes CASRYKTGNIQYF.

The chain recombines TRBV4-3 with TRBJ2-3; 8 bases fit TRBD2. From germline, CDR1 is LGHNA and CDR2 YSLEER. The CDR3 has 14 residues. V lost 9 bases, J lost 6 bases, and 11 bases stayed unmatched. CDR3 bases: TGCGCCAGTTCCCCCCAGCGGGAGTCTGATACGCAGTATTTT. Amino acid sequence: CASSPQRESDTQYF.

J is TRBJ2-1 and V is TRBV5-4, with TRBD2 matching 11 bases. This CDR3 contains 15 residues. Germline V gene sequence: CDR1 SGHNT, CDR2 YYREEE (reference sequence). With 3 bases clipped from V and 6 bases from J, the junction kept 5 bases outside the gene matches. CDR3 coding DNA: TGTGCCAGCAGCTCCCTTAGCGGGAGGGGCAATGAGCAGTTCTTC. This encodes CASSSLSGRGNEQFF.

Points on this clone: A read error likely explains this, since a far larger clone differs by one base. The CDR3 nucleotides are TGTGCCAGCACCATTACGGGGGCTAAAGCTTTCTTT. It codes for CASTITGAKAFF. The chain combines TRBV11-2 with TRBJ1-1; tentatively, D is TRBD1 (6 bases). V was trimmed by 7 bases and J by 9 bases, leaving 15 bases between them. Germline CDR1 and CDR2: SGHAT and FQNNGV. This CDR3 contains 12 residues.

V and J are TRBV9 and TRBJ2-2, with 12 bases matching TRBD2. There are 16 residues in the CDR3. Losses at the gene ends were 3 bases for V and 4 bases for J; bases not matched to a gene: 4. In germline, CDR1 is SGDLS, CDR2 YYNGEE. The CDR3 region has the DNA TGTGCCAGCAGCGGACTAGCGGGAGAGGTCACCGGGGAGCTGTTTTTT. This translates into CASSGLAGEVTGELFF.

The sample holds one count of this clone. The chain joins TRBV2 to TRBJ2-7; 7 bases match TRBD1. The CDR3 totals 14 residues. Germline CDR1 and CDR2: SNHLY and FYNNEI. Unmatched junction bases numbered 10, after V lost 8 bases and J lost 3 bases. CDR3 sequence (DNA): TGTGCCAGCGCGTACCCCGGGACAGACTACGAGCAGTACTTC. Encoded protein: CASAYPGTDYEQYF.

This clone came up a few times. The same CDR3 also results from other DNA sequences found in this sample. V gene TRBV6-1 combines with J gene TRBJ2-7; 7 bases are shared with TRBD2. The CDR3 covers 14 residues. Germline V gene data show CDR1 as MNHNS and CDR2 as SASEGT. V was clipped by 4 bases and J by 0 bases; unmatched bases: 3. The CDR3 protein is CASSGRGSSYEQYF. CDR3 DNA sequence: TGTGCCAGCAGTGGACGCGGGAGCTCCTACGAGCAGTACTTC.

The chain links TRBV15 to TRBJ2-5, with D perhaps matching TRBD2 (6 bases). The ends were cut back, 5 bases at V and 4 bases at J, with 11 bases in the middle. The CDR3 loop spans 13 amino acids. Per the germline V gene, CDR1 is LNHNV and CDR2 is YYDKDF (reference sequence). The DNA for the CDR3 is TGTGCCACCAGCTCCAGCGGGCGAGAGACCCAGTACTTC. Protein sequence: CATSSSGRETQYF.

The rearrangement uses TRBV4-3 and TRBJ2-2; 7 nucleotides match TRBD2. Per the germline V gene, CDR1 is LGHNA and CDR2 is YSLEER. V dropped 0 bases and J dropped 4; count of bases not matched to a gene: 8. CDR3 length: 17 residues. The CDR3 DNA sequence: TGCGCCAGCAGCCAAGAAAGGCGGGAGTGGGGCACCGGGGAGCTGTTTTTT. Translated, it gives CASSQERREWGTGELFF.

The rearrangement links TRBV4-2 to TRBJ2-7; D perhaps matches TRBD1 (6 bases). V was shortened by 1 base and J by 3 bases, with 13 bases between the two germline ends. The CDR3 loop spans 15 amino acids. From germline, CDR1 is LGHNA and CDR2 YNFKEQ. Here the CDR3 reads CASSQGQAIYYEQYF. CDR3 nucleotide sequence: TGTGCCAGCAGCCAAGGACAGGCAATTTACTACGAGCAGTACTTC.

CDR3 amino acids: CASIGDRLIGQFF. For the CDR3, the DNA is TGTGCCAGCATCGGAGACCGGCTCATCGGGCAGTTCTTC. The rearrangement joins TRBV2 to TRBJ2-1; D unclear. CDR3 length: 13 residues. The V gene's germline CDR1 is SNHLY and CDR2 FYNNEI. V was pared by 7 bases and J by 12 bases, with 19 bases between.

The chain employs TRBV7-9 and TRBJ2-7; D may be TRBD2 (5 bases). Trimming cost V 2 bases and J 0 bases, with 11 bases left between them. Germline V gene data show CDR1 as SEHNR and CDR2 as FQNEAQ (reference sequence). CDR3 length equals 15 residues. CDR3 sequence: CASSLRSGSSYEQYF. The CDR3 region has the DNA TGTGCCAGCAGCTTAAGGAGCGGAAGCTCCTACGAGCAGTACTTC. The complete variable domain, with remaining parts taken from reference TRBV7-9 and TRBJ2-7, reads DTGVSQNPRHKITKRGQNVTFRCDPISEHNRLYWYRQTLGQGPEFLTYFQNEAQLEKSRLLSDRFSAERPKGSFSTLEIQRTEQGDSAMYLCASSLRSGSSYEQYFGPGTRLTVT.

V usage is TRBV19 and J usage is TRBJ1-5; 7 bases align to TRBD1. The CDR3 runs to 14 residues. Germline V CDR1 and CDR2: LNHDA, SQIVND (reference sequence). The trim removed 9 bases at V and 4 bases at J, leaving 9 bases unmatched. Written as DNA, the CDR3 is TGTGCCAGCAGGATTCGGGACAGTAATCAGCCCCAGCATTTT. This gives the protein CASRIRDSNQPQHF.

This clone was detected only a few times. The V gene is TRBV7-7, the J gene TRBJ1-1; D unclear. The CDR3 contains 13 residues. V lost 1 base, J lost 2 bases, and 5 bases lay in between. Germline V gene data show CDR1 as SSHAT and CDR2 as FNYEAQ (reference sequence). CDR3 protein: CASSLDRNTEAFF. In nucleotides, the CDR3 is TGTGCCAGCAGCTTAGACAGAAACACTGAAGCTTTCTTT.

The chain uses TRBV28 and TRBJ2-7; 9 positions agree with TRBD2. The CDR3 length is 15 residues. Unmatched junction bases numbered 5, after V lost 5 bases and J lost 0 bases. CDR1 MDHEN and CDR2 SYDVKM come from the germline V gene. The CDR3 loop is CASSLLAGSSYEQYF. CDR3 DNA sequence: TGTGCCAGCAGTCTCCTAGCGGGATCCTCCTACGAGCAGTACTTC.

V usage is TRBV4-1 and J usage is TRBJ2-5; TRBD2 matches 8 bases. The CDR3 consists of 15 residues. Looked up from germline, CDR1 is MGHRA and CDR2 is YSYEKL. V shed 1 base and J 4 bases; nucleotides not matched to a gene: 5. In DNA form, the CDR3 reads TGCGCCAGCAGCCAAGGGCCGGGGGGGAGAGAGACCCAGTACTTC. Translating gives CASSQGPGGRETQYF.

The table lists this clone with a count of one. The DNA for the CDR3 is TGTGCCAGCAGCTTACCCGGGACAGGGGGTTCCTACGAGCAGTACTTC. This gives the protein CASSLPGTGGSYEQYF. The V and J genes are TRBV7-9 and TRBJ2-7, with 11 bases aligning to TRBD1. V dropped 2 bases and J dropped 1; count of bases not matched to a gene: 4. The CDR3 has 16 amino acids. From germline, CDR1 is SEHNR and CDR2 FQNEAQ (reference sequence).

The chain combines TRBV21-1 with TRBJ1-1; the table gives TRBD1 as D, unverified against the DNA. TRBV21-1 is classified as a pseudogene. There are 16 residues in the CDR3. The CDR3 coding sequence is TGTGCCAGCAGCCAGAGACAGGGGGAGATGAACACTGAAGCTTTCTTT. Protein product: CASSQRQGEMNTEAFF.

The genes are TRBV10-3 and TRBJ2-1, with a possible D match to TRBD2 (7 bases). Germline CDR1 and CDR2: ENHRY and SYGVKD. The V end lost 4 bases, the J end lost 8 bases, and 15 bases lay between the germline ends. This CDR3 contains 14 residues. The CDR3 DNA reads TGTGCCATCAGTGTAGGGGGAGGGCCTGATGAGCAGTTCTTC. This codes for CAISVGGGPDEQFF.